Detailed here is one T cell receptor beta chain. Its target is not known. The CDR3 extends over 16 amino acids. V lost 3 bases to trimming and J lost 0 bases; unmatched junction nucleotides: 7. Per germline, CDR1 MDHEN and CDR2 SYDVKM. The data were obtained in a study of cytomegalovirus exposure and HLA in healthy donors. Findings of the study overall: In a later analysis, TCR beta V- and J-gene trimming was associated with a missense DCLRE1C variant. A few V segments could not be told apart, such as TRBV6-2 and TRBV6-3, and were left out.

Researchers ran the PCR with 60 Vbeta and 13 Jbeta primers. Sequencing used immunoSEQ multiplex PCR; TCRdb keeps in-frame clones, though not all of them. The table has 150,000 to 180,000 clones, about 80% seen once; the top ten hold roughly 13%. The chain recombines TRBV28 with TRBJ2-7; 8 bases align to TRBD2. The sequence came from a man between 25 and 39 years old in good health and CMV-seropositive. Sequencing was done on a sample of PBMCs. CDR3: CASSFTGGLISYEQYF. CDR3 bases: TGTGCCAGCAGTTTTACGGGAGGGCTAATCTCCTACGAGCAGTACTTC.